These 13 T cell receptor beta chains were sequenced from one sample in a study of Tregs in tolerant kidney transplant recipients. Repertoires were generated with immunoSEQ multiplex PCR, while TCRdb's copy carries only in-frame clones and drops some. This table lists about 30,000 clones. Here the sequenced sample was CD8+ T cells from blood, taken before the transplant. Receptors were obtained from a human donor who received a combined kidney and bone marrow transplant.

Comments on this clone: Read sequence stops 3 residues before the CDR3 end, and the germline J gene provides the missing end. The V gene is TRBV18, the J gene TRBJ2-1; the D gene is possibly TRBD2 (6 bases). Deletions cut 3 bases from V and 5 bases from J, with 17 bases between. CDR1 and CDR2 from the germline V gene are KGHSH and LQKENI. This CDR3 is built from 16 residues. CDR3 amino acids: CASSPLEASVNNEQFF. CDR3 bases read: TGTGCCAGCTCACCGCTAGAGGCTAGCGTTAACAATGAG.

Notes on this clone: The CDR3 end lies 3 residues beyond the end of the read and is filled in from the germline J gene. The V and J genes are TRBV7-8 and TRBJ1-5, with D possibly TRBD1 on 6 matching bases. Germline CDR1 and CDR2: SGHVS and FQNEAQ. CDR3 length: 15 residues. V lost 5 bases to trimming and J lost 5 bases, with 16 bases between them. The CDR3 here is CASSPLLNRDQPQHF. The CDR3 bases that were read are TGTGCCAGCAGCCCACTACTAAACAGGGATCAGCCC.

About this clone: The CDR3 extends 3 residues past the end of the read, so its final part is completed from the germline J gene. The V gene is TRBV19, the J gene TRBJ1-1; TRBD1 agrees at 9 bases. Germline CDR1 is LNHDA and CDR2 is SQIVND (reference sequence). The V segment lost 0 bases and the J segment 0 bases; nucleotides outside the gene matches: 2. CDR3 length: 16 residues. CDR3 sequence: CASSIEGTGMNTEAFF. The part of the CDR3 DNA that was read is TGTGCCAGTAGTATAGAAGGGACAGGGATGAACACTGAA.

The CDR3 DNA, read in part, is TGTGCCAGCAGCTTAGTAGGGGAGGGCGGAGAGACC. Translating gives CASSLVGEGGET. The whole CDR3 region reads CASSLVGEGGETQYF. V gene TRBV11-2 combines with J gene TRBJ2-5; TRBD2 matches 7 bases. The read ends 3 residues early relative to the CDR3; the germline J gene fills the gap. The germline V gene encodes CDR1 SGHAT and CDR2 FQNNGV. CDR3 size: 15 residues. V lost 1 base to trimming and J lost 4 bases; unmatched junction nucleotides: 6.

Points on this clone: The read falls 3 residues short of the CDR3 end, and the missing part is taken from the germline J gene. The chain uses TRBV2 and TRBJ2-7; D possibly corresponds to TRBD2 (6 bases). CDR1 and CDR2 from the germline V gene are SNHLY and FYNNEI. The CDR3 extends over 13 amino acids. V dropped 7 bases and J dropped 0 bases, with 10 bases sitting between them. The part of the CDR3 DNA that was read is TGTGCCAGCACTAGCGAGAGCTCCTACGAG. Residues: CASTSESSYE. The full CDR3 protein reads CASTSESSYEQYF.

As regards this clone: The read gets to within 3 residues of the CDR3 end, and the germline J gene fills in the rest. The chain carries TRBV30 and TRBJ1-1, with D tentatively TRBD1 (5 bases). CDR1 is GTSNPN and CDR2 is SVGIG in the germline V gene (reference sequence). This CDR3 is 14 amino acids long. The V end was cut by 1 base, the J end by 0 bases, with 9 bases between. The CDR3 bases that were read are TGTGCCTGGAGTGCGGGGGTGATGAACACTGAA. Translation: CAWSAGVMNTE. The full CDR3 is CAWSAGVMNTEAFF.

This CDR3 reads CASSHAGAEQYF. The covered CDR3 bases are TGTGCCAGCAGCCACGCGGGAGCCGAG. The chain is built from TRBV5-6 and TRBJ2-7; 7 bases are shared with TRBD2. The DNA ends 3 residues before the CDR3 does, and the rest of the CDR3 is filled in from the germline J gene. CDR3 length: 12 amino acids. V dropped 4 bases and J dropped 6; count of bases not matched to a gene: 4. Germline CDR1 and CDR2: SGHDT and YYEEEE.

About this clone itself: The read stops 3 residues short of the end of the CDR3; the missing end is completed from the germline J gene. The rearrangement uses TRBV10-2 and TRBJ2-3; D is perhaps TRBD1 (6 bases). V was clipped by 4 bases and J by 2 bases, with 10 bases between them. This CDR3 has 14 residues. Germline V gene sequence: CDR1 WSHSY, CDR2 SAAADI. The CDR3 DNA, read in part, is TGCGCCAGCAGTGGAAGGGACAACACAGATACG. Translation: CASSGRDNTDT. Given in full, the CDR3 is CASSGRDNTDTQYF.

Worth noting for this clone: The read ends 3 residues shy of where the CDR3 ends; the end is completed using the germline J gene. The chain links TRBV7-8 to TRBJ1-1; D is perhaps TRBD1 (5 bases). Looked up from germline, CDR1 is SGHVS and CDR2 is FQNEAQ. This CDR3 is built from 13 residues. V was trimmed by 4 bases and J by 5 bases, leaving 11 bases between them. CDR3 sequence reads: CASSSDSWTEAFF. The sequenced part of the CDR3 DNA is TGTGCCAGCAGCTCAGACAGTTGGACTGAA.

Comment on this clone: From the germline J gene comes the end of the CDR3, since the read stops 3 residues before it. This chain joins TRBV5-4 and TRBJ1-2, with a possible D match to TRBD1 (5 bases). Trimming left V 0 bases short and J 0 bases short, with 9 bases between. The CDR3 has 15 residues. Per the germline V gene, CDR1 is SGHNT and CDR2 is YYREEE (reference sequence). This chain's CDR3 is CASSLGEGTNYGYTF. The sequenced part of the CDR3 DNA is TGTGCCAGCAGCTTGGGGGAGGGGACTAACTATGGC. The full variable domain, in which reference TRBV5-4 and TRBJ1-2 provide the parts outside the CDR3, is ETGVTQSPTHLIKTRGQQVTLRCSSQSGHNTVSWYQQALGQGPQFIFQYYREEENGRGNFPPRFSGLQFPNYSSELNVNALELDDSALYLCASSLGEGTNYGYTFGSGTRLTVV.

Concerning this clone: Sequencing ends 3 residues short of the CDR3 end; the germline J gene provides the rest. The V call is TRBV19, the J call TRBJ2-5; unclear D gene. This CDR3 spans 14 amino acids. V lost 3 bases to trimming and J lost 1 base, with 9 bases between them. Per the germline V gene, CDR1 is LNHDA and CDR2 is SQIVND (reference sequence). The CDR3 reads CASSMGSPQETQYF. The DNA read from the CDR3 is TGTGCCAGTAGTATGGGCAGCCCCCAAGAGACC.

A word on this clone: The read halts 3 residues ahead of the CDR3 end, with the missing end drawn from the germline J gene. V is TRBV30 and J is TRBJ2-7; 7 positions agree with TRBD2. CDR1 is GTSNPN, CDR2 SVGIG, per germline (reference sequence). The trim removed 1 base at V and 3 bases at J, leaving 0 bases unmatched. The CDR3 spans 12 residues. This CDR3 is CAWSASGYEQYF. The DNA read from the CDR3 is TGTGCCTGGAGTGCTAGCGGCTACGAG.

In the case of this clone: The read halts 3 residues ahead of the CDR3 end, with the missing end drawn from the germline J gene. The chain couples TRBV7-9 to TRBJ2-3; D might be TRBD2 (5 bases). CDR1 and CDR2 from the germline V gene are SEHNR and FQNEAQ (reference sequence). CDR3 size: 15 residues. V was clipped by 7 bases and J by 2 bases, with 16 bases between them. This CDR3 reads CASTGRFLLTDTQYF. The covered CDR3 bases are TGTGCCAGCACGGGGAGATTCCTTCTCACAGATACG. The full variable domain, in which reference TRBV7-9 and TRBJ2-3 provide the parts outside the CDR3, is DTGVSQNPRHKITKRGQNVTFRCDPISEHNRLYWYRQTLGQGPEFLTYFQNEAQLEKSRLLSDRFSAERPKGSFSTLEIQRTEQGDSAMYLCASTGRFLLTDTQYFGPGTRLTVL.